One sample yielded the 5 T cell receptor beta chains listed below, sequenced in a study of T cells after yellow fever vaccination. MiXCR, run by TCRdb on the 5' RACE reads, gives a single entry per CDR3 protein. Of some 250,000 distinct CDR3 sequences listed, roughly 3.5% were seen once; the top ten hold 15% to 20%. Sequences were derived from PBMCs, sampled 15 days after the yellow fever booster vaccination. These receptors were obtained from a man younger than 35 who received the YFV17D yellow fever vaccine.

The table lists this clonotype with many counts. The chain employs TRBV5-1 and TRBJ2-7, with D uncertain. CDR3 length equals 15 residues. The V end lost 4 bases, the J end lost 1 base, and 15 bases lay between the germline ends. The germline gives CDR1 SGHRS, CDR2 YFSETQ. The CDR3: CASSLGGVSSYEQYF. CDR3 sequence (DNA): TGCGCCAGCAGCCTTGGTGGGGTGTCATCCTACGAGCAGTACTTC. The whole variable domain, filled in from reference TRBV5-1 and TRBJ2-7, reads KAGVTQTPRYLIKTRGQQVTLSCSPISGHRSVSWYQQTPGQGLQFLFEYFSETQRNKGNFPGRFSGRQFSNSRSEMNVSTLELGDSALYLCASSLGGVSSYEQYFGPGTRLTVT.

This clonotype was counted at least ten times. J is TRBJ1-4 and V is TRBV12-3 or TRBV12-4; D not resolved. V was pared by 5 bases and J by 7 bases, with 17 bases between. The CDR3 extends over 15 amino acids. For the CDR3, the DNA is TGTGCCAGCAGTCCTGGGTTAATCGGTAGTGAAAAACTGTTTTTT. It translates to CASSPGLIGSEKLFF.

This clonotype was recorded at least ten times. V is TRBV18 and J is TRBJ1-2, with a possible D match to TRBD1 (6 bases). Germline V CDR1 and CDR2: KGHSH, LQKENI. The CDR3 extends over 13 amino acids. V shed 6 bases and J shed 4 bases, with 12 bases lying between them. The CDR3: CASSGARGYGYTF. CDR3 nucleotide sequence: TGTGCCAGCTCCGGGGCCAGGGGCTATGGCTACACCTTC.

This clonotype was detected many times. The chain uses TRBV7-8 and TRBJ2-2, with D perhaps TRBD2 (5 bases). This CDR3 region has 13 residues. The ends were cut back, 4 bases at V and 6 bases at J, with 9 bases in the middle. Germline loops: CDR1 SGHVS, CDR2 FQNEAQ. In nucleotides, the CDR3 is TGTGCCAGCAGCTGGCTCGGGGCCGGGGAGCTGTTTTTT. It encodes CASSWLGAGELFF.

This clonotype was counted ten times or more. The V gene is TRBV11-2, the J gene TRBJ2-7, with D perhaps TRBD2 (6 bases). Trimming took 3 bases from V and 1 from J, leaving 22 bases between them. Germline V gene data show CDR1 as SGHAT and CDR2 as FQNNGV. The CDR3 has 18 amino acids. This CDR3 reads CASSFSDGGGLWSYEQYV. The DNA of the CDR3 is TGTGCCAGCAGCTTTTCGGACGGCGGAGGGTTGTGGTCCTACGAGCAGTACGTC.